The 5 T cell receptor beta chains below all came from one sample that was sequenced in a study of T cell repertoires in cytomegalovirus infection. From the reads, TCRdb called clonotypes with MiXCR, one entry per CDR3 protein. This sample has about 260,000 distinct CDR3 sequences, with roughly 13% found just once. Sequences were obtained from PBMCs. The receptors shown here come from a human donor in good health (CMV status not recorded). Some clones in this sample may be carry-over from other donors' samples.

The DNA for the CDR3 is TGCGCCAGCAGCCAAGAATTCAGCACAGATACGCAGTATTTT. This sequence encodes CASSQEFSTDTQYF. V is TRBV4-3 and J is TRBJ2-3, with D unclear. The germline CDR1 and CDR2 sequences are LGHNA and YSLEER. The CDR3 covers 14 residues. V shed 0 bases and J shed 0 bases, with 4 bases lying between them.

This clonotype came up many times. This chain joins TRBV7-3 and TRBJ2-4; no clear D. Deletions cut 2 bases from V and 7 bases from J, with 9 bases between. Germline V CDR1 and CDR2: SGHTA, FQGTGA. CDR3 size: 13 residues. For the CDR3, the DNA is TGTGCCAGCAGCTTACCAGGATCGAACATTCAGTACTTC. Translating it yields CASSLPGSNIQYF.

This clonotype was detected ten times or more. The V and J genes are TRBV7-2 and TRBJ2-3; weak D call: TRBD1 (5 bases). This CDR3 is 15 amino acids long. From germline, CDR1 is SGHTA and CDR2 FQGNSA. With 4 bases removed from V and 1 base from J, the gap between germline ends came to 12 bases. The CDR3 DNA is TGTGCCAGCAGCTCTCAGGGAATACGCACAGATACGCAGTATTTT. As protein: CASSSQGIRTDTQYF.

This clonotype was seen ten or more times. The V and J genes are TRBV29-1 and TRBJ1-3, with 8 positions matching TRBD1. The CDR3 has 19 amino acids. V was pared by 2 bases and J by 0 bases, with 15 bases of the junction left unmatched. Germline V lookup: CDR1 SQVTM, CDR2 ANQGSEA. For the CDR3, the DNA is TGCAGCGTTGAACTTCGGACAGGGCAAATAATAAGCTCTGGAAACACCATATATTTT. Translation: CSVELRTGQIISSGNTIYF.

This sequence joins TRBV29-1 and TRBJ2-7, with TRBD1 matching over 9 bases. The ends lost 1 base at V and 0 bases at J; junction bases unmatched: 4. The germline gives CDR1 SQVTM, CDR2 ANQGSEA. This CDR3 has 15 amino acids. This chain's CDR3 is CSVEGGDRDSYEQYF. The DNA of the CDR3 is TGCAGCGTTGAAGGGGGGGACAGGGACTCCTACGAGCAGTACTTC.